These 9 T cell receptor beta chains were all obtained from the same sample, sequenced in a study of blood T cell repertoires in COVID-19. Only in-frame clones appear in the TCRdb table, and some are missing; sequencing was by immunoSEQ multiplex PCR. The sample carries about 61,000 clones, approximately 79% recorded once. Specimen: peripheral blood. Receptor source: a woman in her 70s with acute or convalescent COVID-19.

This clone has more than one count but fewer than ten. The chain has TRBV2 and TRBJ1-6; 7 bases map to TRBD1. J gave up 5 bases and V 6 bases, and 4 bases lay outside the gene matches. CDR3 length: 14 amino acids. Germline V gene lookup returns CDR1 SNHLY and CDR2 FYNNEI. The CDR3, as DNA: TGTGCCAGCAGGAGGACAGGCGATAATTCACCCCTCCACTTT. This gives the protein CASRRTGDNSPLHF.

The chain is built from TRBV7-9 and TRBJ2-7, with no clear D. The CDR3 runs to 14 residues. Germline V CDR1 and CDR2: SEHNR, FQNEAQ (reference sequence). Between the trimmed V and J ends, which lost 2 bases and 2 bases, there was a span of 10 bases. The DNA of the CDR3 is TGTGCCAGCAGCTTAATTGTGTATCCCTACGAGCAGTACTTC. This encodes CASSLIVYPYEQYF.

This chain links TRBV7-8 with TRBJ1-2; no clear D gene. Trimming stripped 1 base from V and 2 bases from J, with 11 bases between. Germline lookup yields CDR1 SGHVS and CDR2 FQNEAQ. This CDR3 spans 15 amino acids. CDR3 loop: CASSLGERNNYGYTF. CDR3 nucleotides: TGTGCCAGCAGCTTAGGTGAGAGGAACAACTATGGCTACACCTTC.

The chain combines TRBV6-1 with TRBJ2-2; 11 bases match TRBD2. This CDR3 has 15 residues. CDR1 MNHNS and CDR2 SASEGT come from the germline V gene. The ends lost 2 bases at V and 6 bases at J; junction bases unmatched: 2. DNA for the CDR3: TGTGCCAGCAGTGAATTTAGCGGGGGGGCCGGGGAGCTGTTTTTT. This sequence encodes CASSEFSGGAGELFF.

This clone was recorded only once. V gene TRBV12-3 or TRBV12-4 combines with J gene TRBJ2-5; perhaps TRBD2 as D (5 bases). Trimming removed 3 bases at V and 4 bases at J, with 9 bases between. This CDR3 is built from 13 residues. The CDR3 spells CASSFFGGETQYF. CDR3 DNA: TGTGCCAGCAGTTTCTTTGGAGGAGAGACCCAGTACTTC.

The rearrangement uses TRBV29-1 and TRBJ2-5; TRBD1 is a possible D gene (6 bases). Looked up from germline, CDR1 is SQVTM and CDR2 is ANQGSEA. V was pared by 7 bases and J by 5 bases, with 8 bases between. The CDR3 extends over 10 amino acids. The CDR3 protein is CSAQGETQYF. CDR3 DNA: TGCAGCGCCCAGGGGGAGACCCAGTACTTC.

The CDR3 loop is CSVIGTGATGELFF. DNA for the CDR3: TGCAGCGTAATAGGGACAGGGGCCACCGGGGAGCTGTTTTTT. The chain employs TRBV29-1 and TRBJ2-2, with 10 positions matching TRBD1. This CDR3 is 14 amino acids long. V shed 6 bases and J 4 bases; nucleotides not matched to a gene: 5. CDR1 SQVTM and CDR2 ANQGSEA come from the germline V gene.

There are a few counts of this clone. The J gene is TRBJ2-5, the V gene TRBV19; D may be TRBD2 (5 bases). CDR1 is LNHDA, CDR2 SQIVND, per germline (reference sequence). This CDR3 comprises 14 residues. V was shortened by 5 bases and J by 2 bases, with 12 bases between the two germline ends. In DNA, the CDR3 is TGTGCCAGTAGTCCCTTACTAGTACAAGAGACCCAGTACTTC. As protein: CASSPLLVQETQYF. Full variable domain (outside the CDR3, taken from reference TRBV19 and TRBJ2-5): DGGITQSPKYLFRKEGQNVTLSCEQNLNHDAMYWYRQDPGQGLRLIYYSQIVNDFQKGDIAEGYSVSREKKESFPLTVTSAQKNPTAFYLCASSPLLVQETQYFGPGTRLLVL.

The chain carries TRBV29-1 and TRBJ2-3, with 9 bases that match TRBD2. The CDR3 loop spans 14 amino acids. In germline, CDR1 is SQVTM, CDR2 ANQGSEA. V lost 6 bases, J lost 4 bases, and 8 bases stayed unmatched. The CDR3 DNA reads as TGCAGCGTGGGAGCGGGGGGCGGGGCAGATACGCAGTATTTT. Translating it yields CSVGAGGGADTQYF.